This TCR beta chain was captured by sequencing in a study of Ad26.COV2.S vaccination and SARS-CoV-2 variants. Study details: Dosing was one shot or two shots 56 days apart.

The treatment was: roughly 18 received Ad26.COV2.S at low or high dose, single or two shots; 5 received placebo; per-sample allocation not given. The study sampled participants on day 63 after the first vaccine or placebo injection. What was given as vaccine was an Ad26 vector encoding Wuhan-strain SARS-CoV-2 spike. TCRdb keeps only in-frame clones here, not all; method: immunoSEQ multiplex PCR. The sample contains roughly 400,000 clones, 90% of which appear only once. Germline trimming cut 4 bases from V and 3 bases from J; bases unmatched to any gene: 9. CDR3 length: 16 residues. CDR1 and CDR2 (germline): SGHTA, FQGNSA.

The clonotype was recovered from a person between 18 and 65 years old who received the Ad26.COV2.S COVID-19 vaccine or a placebo. The V call is TRBV7-2, the J call TRBJ2-7, with 10 bases that match TRBD2. The sequencing used peripheral blood, collected in a trial of Ad26.COV2.S vaccine versus placebo. The CDR3 DNA is TGTGCCAGCAGCTCTAGCGGGAGTGGTATTTTCTACGAGCAGTACTTC. Its protein product is CASSSSGSGIFYEQYF. The entire variable domain, with the rest obtained from reference TRBV7-2 and TRBJ2-7, is as follows: GAGVSQSPSNKVTEKGKDVELRCDPISGHTALYWYRQSLGQGLEFLIYFQGNSAPDKSGLPSDRFSAERTGGSVSTLTIQRTQQEDSAVYLCASSSSGSGIFYEQYFGPGTRLTVT.